This TCR beta chain stems from a study of T cell repertoires and Cas9 in healthy adults. Sequenced by immunoSEQ multiplex PCR; TCRdb stores in-frame clones only, minus some. The sample includes 13,000 to 15,000 clones, around nine tenths seen only once; the top ten take roughly 1.9%. Trimming cost V 0 bases and J 2 bases; bases outside gene matches: 10. Germline V lookup: CDR1 ENHRY, CDR2 SYGVKD. This CDR3 spans 19 amino acids. Sequencing was carried out using Tregs (CD4+, CD25+, CD127-, CD137-, CD154-) from PBMCs; culture status not recorded. The chain couples TRBV10-3 to TRBJ2-5; 12 nucleotides agree with TRBD2. The receptor was isolated from a human donor in good health. CDR3 sequence: CAISESETSGGLGQETQYF. The CDR3, as DNA: TGTGCCATCAGTGAGTCAGAGACTAGCGGGGGCCTCGGACAAGAGACCCAGTACTTC.